This TCR beta chain was sequenced for a study of T-cell reconstitution after alpha-beta-depleted transplantation in children. General observations from the study: Several hundred expanded graft clones reportedly were the source of alpha-beta T cells about two months after transplant. Counts and diversity of T cells one year after transplant came mostly from newly produced T cells. Surviving recipient T cells and thymic progenitors accounted for the high day-60 TCRbeta diversity observed in some patients.

The germline V gene has CDR1 SEHNR and CDR2 FQNEAQ (reference sequence). The CDR3 runs 16 residues. The V end lost 1 base, the J end lost 5 bases, and 17 bases lay between the germline ends. The TCRbeta library was prepared with unique molecular identifiers. TCRdb itself ran the PCR reads through MiXCR, one entry per CDR3 protein. Among over 450,000 distinct CDR3 sequences, roughly a tenth were seen once, and the ten largest hold just over 2%. A remark on this clonotype: Its antigen is as yet unknown.

The material sequenced was PBMCs, taken before TCRalphabeta/CD19-depleted stem cell transplant. The V gene is TRBV7-9, the J gene TRBJ2-5; D unresolved. This clonotype originated in a child aged 2 to 10 with inherited bone marrow failure, due to receive a stem cell transplant. The CDR3 protein is CASSLGPDSSPETQYF. In DNA form, the CDR3 reads TGTGCCAGCAGCTTAGGGCCCGACTCCAGTCCGGAGACCCAGTACTTC.